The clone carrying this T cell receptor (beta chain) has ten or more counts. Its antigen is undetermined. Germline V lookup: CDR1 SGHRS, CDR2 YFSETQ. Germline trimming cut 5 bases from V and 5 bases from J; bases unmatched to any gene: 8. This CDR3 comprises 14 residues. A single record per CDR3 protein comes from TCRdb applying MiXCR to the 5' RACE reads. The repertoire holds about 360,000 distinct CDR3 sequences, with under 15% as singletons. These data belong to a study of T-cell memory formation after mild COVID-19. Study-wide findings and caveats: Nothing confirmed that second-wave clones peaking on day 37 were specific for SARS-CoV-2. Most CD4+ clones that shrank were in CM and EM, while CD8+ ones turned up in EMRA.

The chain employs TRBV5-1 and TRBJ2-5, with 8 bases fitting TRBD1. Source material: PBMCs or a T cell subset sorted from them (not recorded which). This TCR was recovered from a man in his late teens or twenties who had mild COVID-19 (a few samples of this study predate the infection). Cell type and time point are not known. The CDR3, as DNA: TGCGCCAGCAGACAAGCAGGGGGCGCGGAGACCCAGTACTTC. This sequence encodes CASRQAGGAETQYF.